The TCR beta chain described here comes from a study of CXCR3-negative and CXCR3-positive naive CD8 T cells. Study-wide background: For each library, about 1.5 +/- 0.3 million TRB reads were obtained, roughly 130 million in total. Findings of the study overall: Naive CXCR3-positive cells had TRB CDR3s more hydrophobic than those of CXCR3-negative naive cells.

Remarks on this clonotype: Its specificity is unknown.

Those CD8+ T cells considered naive were CD45RO-CCR7+CD27+CD95-. The libraries of TRB cDNA were constructed through 5' RACE using UMI labels. TCRdb re-called the 5' RACE reads and gives one entry per CDR3 protein, without DNA. This sample contains about 150,000 distinct CDR3 sequences. Sequencing was performed on naive CXCR3+ CD8+ T cells from blood. Indicated subset: CD45RO-CCR7+CD27+CD95- naive CD8+ T cells expressing CXCR3 (TNR3+). The sequence was obtained from a human donor in good health. Some clones in this sample may be carry-over from other donors' samples.

The chain's CDR3 is CASSLAVRTADTQYF. The chain combines TRBV7-2 with TRBJ2-3; TCRdb reports TRBD1, a call that lacks DNA to check it against. Germline CDR1 SGHTA, CDR2 FQGNSA. The CDR3 spans 15 residues.